This TCR beta chain was identified in a study of cytomegalovirus exposure and HLA in healthy donors. Points from the study as a whole: A later analysis linked 15,000 to 20,000 TCR beta sequences to HLA alleles at 0.05 false discovery rate. The authors considered a cluster of highly shared sequence variants likely to be a sequencing artifact. In a later analysis, an Asian-associated ancestry cluster reportedly showed fewer N-insertions than the approximately 640-donor mean.

Regarding this clone: Its specificity is not known.

PCR used 60 Vbeta primers and 13 Jbeta primers. This table comes from immunoSEQ multiplex PCR, and its TCRdb copy is limited to in-frame clones, with some not included. Counted here are 150,000 to 200,000 clones, about 80% occurring once; the ten biggest clones make up roughly 10%. In germline, CDR1 is SGHRS, CDR2 YFSETQ. The length of the CDR3 is 15 residues. V trimming: 4 bases; J trimming: 4 bases; junction bases outside the gene matches: 7. Sequencing input: PBMCs. The TCR was taken from a man aged 18 to 30 in good health and CMV-seropositive. The chain recombines TRBV5-1 with TRBJ1-3, with TRBD1 matching over 8 bases. The CDR3 spells CASSLRQGKGNTIYF. The CDR3 DNA sequence: TGCGCCAGCAGCCTCCGACAGGGGAAAGGAAACACCATATATTTT.